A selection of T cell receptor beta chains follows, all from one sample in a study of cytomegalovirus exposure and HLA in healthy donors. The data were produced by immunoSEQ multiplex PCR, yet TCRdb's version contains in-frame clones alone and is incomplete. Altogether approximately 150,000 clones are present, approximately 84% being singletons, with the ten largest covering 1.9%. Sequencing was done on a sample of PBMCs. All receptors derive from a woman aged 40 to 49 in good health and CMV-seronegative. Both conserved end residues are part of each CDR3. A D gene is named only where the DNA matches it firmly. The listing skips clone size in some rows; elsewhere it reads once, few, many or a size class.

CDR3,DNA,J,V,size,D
CASSSPFGNTIYF,TGTGCCAGCAGTTCCCCTTTCGGAAACACCATATATTTT,TRBJ1-3,TRBV28,.,.
CASSLSSGETQYF,TGTGCCAGCAGCTTATCAAGCGGAGAGACCCAGTACTTC,TRBJ2-5,TRBV7-3,.,.
CSVEGSGRGTDTQYF,TGCAGCGTTGAGGGATCAGGGAGGGGCACAGATACGCAGTATTTT,TRBJ2-3,TRBV29-1,.,TRBD2
CASSQRRGLGVAQYF,TGCGCCAGCAGCCAAAGGAGAGGACTTGGTGTGGCCCAGTACTTC,TRBJ2-5,TRBV4-3,.,.
CASSFGTGAYEQYF,TGTGCCAGCAGCTTCGGGACAGGGGCCTACGAGCAGTACTTC,TRBJ2-7,TRBV7-2,.,TRBD1
CASTEASIVNTEAFF,TGTGCCAGTACCGAAGCTTCAATTGTGAACACTGAAGCTTTCTTT,TRBJ1-1,TRBV19,.,.
CASSRSGLAGGSEQYF,TGTGCCAGCAGCCGCTCGGGACTAGCGGGAGGTAGCGAGCAGTACTTC,TRBJ2-7,TRBV28,once,TRBD2
CASSLEGGFFAPFF,TGTGCCAGCAGCTTGGAGGGAGGGTTCTTCGCTCCTTTCTTT,TRBJ1-1,TRBV5-6,once,.
CASSLNRYNEQFF,TGTGCCAGCAGCCTCAACAGGTACAATGAGCAGTTCTTC,TRBJ2-1,TRBV7-3,.,.
CASSATGRYQPQHF,TGTGCCAGTAGTGCGACAGGGAGGTATCAGCCCCAGCATTTT,TRBJ1-5,TRBV19,.,TRBD1
CASSIGAQAPQLTQYF,TGTGCCAGTAGTATAGGAGCCCAGGCCCCGCAACTTACGCAGTATTTT,TRBJ2-3,TRBV19,once,.
CSSSLAGAGERETQYF,TGTTCCAGCAGCTTAGCTGGGGCAGGGGAGCGGGAGACCCAGTACTTC,TRBJ2-5,TRBV7-9,.,.
CASTFRGLYEQYF,TGTGCCAGCACCTTCAGGGGGCTCTACGAGCAGTACTTC,TRBJ2-7,TRBV28,.,TRBD1
CASSTNRGRDNEQFF,TGTGCCAGCAGTACTAACAGGGGCAGGGACAATGAGCAGTTCTTC,TRBJ2-1,TRBV6-6,.,TRBD1
CASIERDNSYEQYF,TGTGCCAGCATTGAGCGGGACAACTCCTACGAGCAGTACTTC,TRBJ2-7,TRBV28,.,.
CASSSRLAGTYNEQFF,TGTGCCAGCAGCTCGCGACTAGCGGGAACCTACAATGAGCAGTTCTTC,TRBJ2-1,TRBV11-2,.,TRBD2
CASRNFEGNTIYF,TGTGCCAGCAGGAATTTCGAGGGTAACACCATATATTTT,TRBJ1-3,TRBV6-5,.,.
CASSLGQQNTEAFF,TGCGCCAGCAGCTTGGGACAGCAGAACACTGAAGCTTTCTTT,TRBJ1-1,TRBV5-1,few,.
CASSLGTGGETQYF,TGTGCCAGCAGCTTAGGAACAGGGGGTGAGACCCAGTACTTC,TRBJ2-5,TRBV11-3,.,TRBD1
CASSIGTPADTQYF,TGTGCCAGTAGTATTGGTACCCCGGCAGATACGCAGTATTTT,TRBJ2-3,TRBV19,.,.
CAETGVADGYTF,TGTGCCGAGACTGGAGTGGCGGATGGCTACACCTTC,TRBJ1-2,TRBV11-2,.,.
CASSLGQYNEQFF,TGTGCCAGCAGCCTCGGACAGTACAATGAGCAGTTCTTC,TRBJ2-1,TRBV7-2,.,.
CASSFRGSSYNEQFF,TGTGCCAGCAGTTTTCGGGGGAGCTCCTACAATGAGCAGTTCTTC,TRBJ2-1,TRBV28,.,.
CASSLLSGQLAKNIQYF,TGTGCCAGCAGCCTTCTCTCCGGACAGCTAGCCAAAAACATTCAGTACTTC,TRBJ2-4,TRBV7-9,.,.
CASSEAIWTGRLNQPQHF,TGTGCCAGCAGTGAAGCAATTTGGACAGGGAGGTTAAATCAGCCCCAGCATTTT,TRBJ1-5,TRBV6-1,.,TRBD1
CASSRTGYEKLFF,TGTGCCAGCAGCCGCACAGGGTACGAAAAACTGTTTTTT,TRBJ1-4,TRBV14,once,.
CAISESEFGYTDTQYF,TGTGCCATCAGTGAGTCTGAATTCGGGTACACAGATACGCAGTATTTT,TRBJ2-3,TRBV10-3,once,.
CASSVLGASGEKLFF,TGTGCCAGCAGCGTATTGGGGGCTTCGGGTGAAAAACTGTTTTTT,TRBJ1-4,TRBV9,.,.
CASSFTGENIQYF,TGTGCCAGCAGTTTTACCGGAGAAAACATTCAGTACTTC,TRBJ2-4,TRBV27,.,.
CASSTLQGAYGYTF,TGTGCCAGCAGTACCCTTCAGGGGGCTTATGGCTACACCTTC,TRBJ1-2,TRBV6-6,.,TRBD1